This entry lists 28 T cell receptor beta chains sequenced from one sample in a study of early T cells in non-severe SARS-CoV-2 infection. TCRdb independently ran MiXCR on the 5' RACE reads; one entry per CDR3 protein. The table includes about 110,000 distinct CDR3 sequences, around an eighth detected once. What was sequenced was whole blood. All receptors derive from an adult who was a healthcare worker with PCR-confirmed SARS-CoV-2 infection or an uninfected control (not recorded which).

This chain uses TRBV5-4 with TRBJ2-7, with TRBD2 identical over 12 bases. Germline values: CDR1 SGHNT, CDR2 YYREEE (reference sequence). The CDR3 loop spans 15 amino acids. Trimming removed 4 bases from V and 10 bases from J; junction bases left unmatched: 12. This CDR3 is CASSEHSSGRALQYF. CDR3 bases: TGTGCCAGCAGCGAGCACTCTAGCGGGAGGGCCCTTCAGTACTTC.

The CDR3 DNA sequence: TGTGCCAGCAGTTTAAACAGGGGTATTCAAGAGACCCAGTACTTC. Protein sequence: CASSLNRGIQETQYF. The genes are TRBV6-6 and TRBJ2-5; 7 bases align to TRBD1. Germline CDR1 is MNHNY and CDR2 is SVGAGI (reference sequence). Losses at the gene ends were 4 bases for V and 2 bases for J; bases not matched to a gene: 7. The CDR3 totals 15 residues.

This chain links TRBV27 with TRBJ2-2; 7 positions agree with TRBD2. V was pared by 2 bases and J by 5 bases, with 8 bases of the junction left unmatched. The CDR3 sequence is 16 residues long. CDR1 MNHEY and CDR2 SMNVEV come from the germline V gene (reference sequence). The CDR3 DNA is TGTGCCAGCAGTTTAGCGTCGGGACTACAAACCGGGGAGCTGTTTTTT. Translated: CASSLASGLQTGELFF.

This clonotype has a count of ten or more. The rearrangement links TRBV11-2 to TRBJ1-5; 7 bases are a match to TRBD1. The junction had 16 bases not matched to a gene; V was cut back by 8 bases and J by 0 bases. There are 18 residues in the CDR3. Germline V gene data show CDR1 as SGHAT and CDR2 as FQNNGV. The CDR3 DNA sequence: TGTGCCAGCCACAGAACGGACAGGCGACCCTATAGCAATCAGCCCCAGCATTTT. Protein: CASHRTDRRPYSNQPQHF. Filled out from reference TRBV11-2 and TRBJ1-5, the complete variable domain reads EAGVAQSPRYKIIEKRQSVAFWCNPISGHATLYWYQQILGQGPKLLIQFQNNGVVDDSQLPKDRFSAERLKGVDSTLKIQPAKLEDSAVYLCASHRTDRRPYSNQPQHFGDGTRLSIL.

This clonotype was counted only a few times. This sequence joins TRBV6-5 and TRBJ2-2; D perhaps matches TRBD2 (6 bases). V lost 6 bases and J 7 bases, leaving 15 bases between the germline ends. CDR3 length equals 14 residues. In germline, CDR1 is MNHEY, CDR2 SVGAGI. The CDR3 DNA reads TGTGCCAGCAGCCGGGGGTGGGGCGGCGGGGAGCTGTTTTTT. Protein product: CASSRGWGGGELFF.

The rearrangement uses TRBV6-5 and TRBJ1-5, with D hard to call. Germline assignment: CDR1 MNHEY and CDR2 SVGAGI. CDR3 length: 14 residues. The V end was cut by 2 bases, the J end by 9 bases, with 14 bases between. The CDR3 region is CASSYRHLMAPQHF. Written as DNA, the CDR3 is TGTGCCAGCAGTTACCGGCACCTCATGGCGCCCCAGCATTTT.

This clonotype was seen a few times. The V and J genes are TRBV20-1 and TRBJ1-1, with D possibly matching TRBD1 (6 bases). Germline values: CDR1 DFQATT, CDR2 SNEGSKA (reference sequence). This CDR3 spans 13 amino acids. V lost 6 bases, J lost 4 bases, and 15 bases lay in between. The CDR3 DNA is TGCAGTGCGACCAAGGGGGAGGGCACTGAAGCTTTCTTT. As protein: CSATKGEGTEAFF.

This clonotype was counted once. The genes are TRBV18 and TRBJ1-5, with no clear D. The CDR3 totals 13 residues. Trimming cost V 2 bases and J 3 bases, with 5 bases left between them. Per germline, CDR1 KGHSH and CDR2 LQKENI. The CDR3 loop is CASSPSVNQPQHF. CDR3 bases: TGTGCCAGCTCACCAAGTGTCAATCAGCCCCAGCATTTT.

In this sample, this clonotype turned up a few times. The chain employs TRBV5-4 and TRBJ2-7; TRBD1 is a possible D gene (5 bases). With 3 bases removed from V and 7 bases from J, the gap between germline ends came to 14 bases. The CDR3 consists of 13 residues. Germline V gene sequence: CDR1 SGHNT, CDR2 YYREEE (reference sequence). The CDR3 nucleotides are TGTGCCAGCAGCTCTGGCAGGGTTGAAGAGCAGTACTTC. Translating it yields CASSSGRVEEQYF. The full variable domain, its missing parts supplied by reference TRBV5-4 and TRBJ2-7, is ETGVTQSPTHLIKTRGQQVTLRCSSQSGHNTVSWYQQALGQGPQFIFQYYREEENGRGNFPPRFSGLQFPNYSSELNVNALELDDSALYLCASSSGRVEEQYFGPGTRLTVT.

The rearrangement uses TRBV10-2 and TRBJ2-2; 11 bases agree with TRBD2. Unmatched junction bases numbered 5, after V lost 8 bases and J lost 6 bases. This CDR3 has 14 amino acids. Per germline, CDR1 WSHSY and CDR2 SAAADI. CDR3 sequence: CASQLAGGPGELFF. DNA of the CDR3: TGCGCCAGCCAATTAGCGGGAGGGCCCGGGGAGCTGTTTTTT.

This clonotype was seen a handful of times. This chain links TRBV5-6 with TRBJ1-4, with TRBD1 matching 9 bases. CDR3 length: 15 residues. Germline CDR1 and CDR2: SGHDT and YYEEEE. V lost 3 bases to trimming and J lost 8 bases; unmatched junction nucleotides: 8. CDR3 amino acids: CASSSAGTGREKLFF. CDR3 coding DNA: TGTGCCAGCAGCTCCGCCGGGACAGGGCGCGAAAAACTGTTTTTT.

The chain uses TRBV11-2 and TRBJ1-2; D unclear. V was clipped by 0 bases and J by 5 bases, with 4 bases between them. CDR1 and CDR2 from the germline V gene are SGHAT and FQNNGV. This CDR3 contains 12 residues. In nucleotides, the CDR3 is TGTGCCAGCAGCTTAGAGTCGTATGGCTACACCTTC. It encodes CASSLESYGYTF.

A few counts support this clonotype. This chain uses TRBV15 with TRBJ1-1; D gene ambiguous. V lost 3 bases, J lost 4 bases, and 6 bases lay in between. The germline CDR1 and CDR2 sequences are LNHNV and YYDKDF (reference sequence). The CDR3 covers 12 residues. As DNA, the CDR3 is TGTGCCACCAGCAGCTCTCGCACTGAAGCTTTCTTT. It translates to CATSSSRTEAFF. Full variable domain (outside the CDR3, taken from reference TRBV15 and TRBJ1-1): DAMVIQNPRYQVTQFGKPVTLSCSQTLNHNVMYWYQQKSSQAPKLLFHYYDKDFNNEADTPDNFQSRRPNTSFCFLDIRSPGLGDTAMYLCATSSSRTEAFFGQGTRLTVV.

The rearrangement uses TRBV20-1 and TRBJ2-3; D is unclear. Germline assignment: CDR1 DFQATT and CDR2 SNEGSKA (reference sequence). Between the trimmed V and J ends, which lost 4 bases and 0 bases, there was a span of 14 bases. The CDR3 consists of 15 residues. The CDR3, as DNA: TGCAGTGCTACCCTTCCGCTGGCAAGCACAGATACGCAGTATTTT. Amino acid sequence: CSATLPLASTDTQYF.

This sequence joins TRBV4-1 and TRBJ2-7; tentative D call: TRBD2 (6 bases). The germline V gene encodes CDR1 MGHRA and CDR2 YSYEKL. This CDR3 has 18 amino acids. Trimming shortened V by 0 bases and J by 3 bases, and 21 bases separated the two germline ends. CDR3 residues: CASSQDSRGALPIYEQYF. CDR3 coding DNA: TGCGCCAGCAGCCAAGATTCTCGCGGGGCGCTCCCTATCTACGAGCAGTACTTC.

CDR3 loop: CASSLRSVGRTEAFF. The CDR3, as DNA: TGTGCCAGCAGTTTGCGCTCGGTCGGTAGGACTGAAGCTTTCTTT. This rearrangement joins TRBV28 to TRBJ1-1; no clear D gene. Germline assignment: CDR1 MDHEN and CDR2 SYDVKM. Trimming removed 3 bases from V and 5 bases from J, with 16 bases in between. CDR3 length: 15 residues.

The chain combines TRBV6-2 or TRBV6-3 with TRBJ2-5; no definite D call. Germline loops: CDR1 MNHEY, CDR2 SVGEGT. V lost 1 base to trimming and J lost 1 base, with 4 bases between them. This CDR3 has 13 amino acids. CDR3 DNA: TGTGCCAGCAGTTACTTGACCCAAGAGACCCAGTACTTC. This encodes CASSYLTQETQYF.

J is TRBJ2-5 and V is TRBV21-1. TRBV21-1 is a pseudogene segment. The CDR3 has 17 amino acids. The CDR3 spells CASSKAVKVAEQETQYF. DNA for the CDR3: TGTGCCAGCAGCAAAGCAGTGAAGGTGGCGGAACAAGAGACCCAGTACTTC.

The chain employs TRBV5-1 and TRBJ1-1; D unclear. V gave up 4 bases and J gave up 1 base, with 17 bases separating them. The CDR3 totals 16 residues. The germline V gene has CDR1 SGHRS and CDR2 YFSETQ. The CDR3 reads CASSPLGESWNTEAFF. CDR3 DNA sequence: TGCGCCAGCAGCCCCCTCGGGGAATCCTGGAACACTGAAGCTTTCTTT. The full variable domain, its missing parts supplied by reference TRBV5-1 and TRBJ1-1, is KAGVTQTPRYLIKTRGQQVTLSCSPISGHRSVSWYQQTPGQGLQFLFEYFSETQRNKGNFPGRFSGRQFSNSRSEMNVSTLELGDSALYLCASSPLGESWNTEAFFGQGTRLTVV.

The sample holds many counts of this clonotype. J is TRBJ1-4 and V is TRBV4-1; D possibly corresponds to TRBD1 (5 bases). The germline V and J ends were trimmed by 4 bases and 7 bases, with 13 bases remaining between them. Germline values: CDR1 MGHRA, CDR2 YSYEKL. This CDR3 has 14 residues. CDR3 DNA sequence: TGCGCCAGCAGCCCCACGGGGGAAGTTGAAAAACTGTTTTTT. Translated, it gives CASSPTGEVEKLFF.

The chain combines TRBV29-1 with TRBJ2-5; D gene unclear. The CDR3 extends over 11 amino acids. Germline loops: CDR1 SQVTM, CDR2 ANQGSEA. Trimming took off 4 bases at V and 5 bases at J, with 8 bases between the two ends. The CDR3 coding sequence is TGCAGCGTTGCGTCCGGGGAGACCCAGTACTTC. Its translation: CSVASGETQYF.

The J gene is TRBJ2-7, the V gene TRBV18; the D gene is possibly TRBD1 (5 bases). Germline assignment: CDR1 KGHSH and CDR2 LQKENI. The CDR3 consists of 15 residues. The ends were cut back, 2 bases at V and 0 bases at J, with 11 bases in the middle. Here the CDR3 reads CASSPEGALSYEQYF. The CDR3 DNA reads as TGTGCCAGCTCACCAGAAGGGGCGCTCTCCTACGAGCAGTACTTC. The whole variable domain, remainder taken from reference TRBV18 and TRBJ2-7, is NAGVMQNPRHLVRRRGQEARLRCSPMKGHSHVYWYRQLPEEGLKFMVYLQKENIIDESGMPKERFSAEFPKEGPSILRIQQVVRGDSAAYFCASSPEGALSYEQYFGPGTRLTVT.

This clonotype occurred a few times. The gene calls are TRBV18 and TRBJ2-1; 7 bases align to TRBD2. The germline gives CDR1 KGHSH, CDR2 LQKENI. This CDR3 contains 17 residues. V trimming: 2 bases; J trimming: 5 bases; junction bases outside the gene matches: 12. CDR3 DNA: TGTGCCAGCTCACCATGGACTAGTGGGGGGGACCACAATGAGCAGTTCTTC. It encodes CASSPWTSGGDHNEQFF.

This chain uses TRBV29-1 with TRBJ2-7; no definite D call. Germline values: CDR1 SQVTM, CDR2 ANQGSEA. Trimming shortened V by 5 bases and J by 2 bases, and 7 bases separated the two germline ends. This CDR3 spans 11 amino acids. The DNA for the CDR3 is TGCAGCGTTAACATTGCCTACGAGCAGTACTTC. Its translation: CSVNIAYEQYF.

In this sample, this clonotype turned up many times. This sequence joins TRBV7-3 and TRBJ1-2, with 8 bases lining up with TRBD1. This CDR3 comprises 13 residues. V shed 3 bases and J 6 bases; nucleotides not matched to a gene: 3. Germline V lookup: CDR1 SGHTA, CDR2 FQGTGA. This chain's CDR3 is CASSLQGANGYTF. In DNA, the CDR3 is TGTGCCAGCAGCTTGCAGGGGGCGAATGGCTACACCTTC. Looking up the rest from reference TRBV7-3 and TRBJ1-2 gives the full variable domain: GAGVSQTPSNKVTEKGKYVELRCDPISGHTALYWYRQSLGQGPEFLIYFQGTGAADDSGLPNDRFFAVRPEGSVSTLKIQRTERGDSAVYLCASSLQGANGYTFGSGTRLTVV.

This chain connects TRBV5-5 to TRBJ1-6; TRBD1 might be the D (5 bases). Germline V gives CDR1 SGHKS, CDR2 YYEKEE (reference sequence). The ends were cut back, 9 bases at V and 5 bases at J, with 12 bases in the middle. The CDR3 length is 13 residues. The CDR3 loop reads CATDGTNNSPLHF. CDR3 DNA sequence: TGTGCCACCGACGGGACTAATAATTCACCCCTCCACTTT. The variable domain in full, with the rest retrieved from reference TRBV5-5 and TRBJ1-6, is DAGVTQSPTHLIKTRGQQVTLRCSPISGHKSVSWYQQVLGQGPQFIFQYYEKEERGRGNFPDRFSARQFPNYSSELNVNALLLGDSALYLCATDGTNNSPLHFGNGTRLTVT.

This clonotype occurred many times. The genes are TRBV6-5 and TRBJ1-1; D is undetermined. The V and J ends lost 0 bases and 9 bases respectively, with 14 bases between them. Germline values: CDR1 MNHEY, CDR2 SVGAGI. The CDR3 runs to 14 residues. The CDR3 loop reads CASSYSRAASKAFF. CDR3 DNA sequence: TGTGCCAGCAGTTACTCGAGGGCAGCTTCGAAAGCTTTCTTT.

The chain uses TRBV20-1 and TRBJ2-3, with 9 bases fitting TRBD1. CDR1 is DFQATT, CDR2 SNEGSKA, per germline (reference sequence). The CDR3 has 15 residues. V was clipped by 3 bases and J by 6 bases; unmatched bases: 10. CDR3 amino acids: CSASNRGLGDDTQYF. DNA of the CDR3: TGCAGTGCTAGTAACAGGGGGCTCGGGGACGATACGCAGTATTTT.